Below are 6 T cell receptor beta chains sequenced from a single sample in a study of ipilimumab plus nivolumab after autologous stem cell transplantation. Data came from immunoSEQ multiplex PCR; TCRdb stores just in-frame clones and leaves some out. The top ten hold roughly 2% of the sample, which has fewer than 95,000 clones, approximately 86% seen once. Here the sequenced sample was PBMCs, taken in a trial of ipilimumab plus nivolumab as post-transplant consolidation. These receptors originate from a male donor with diffuse large B-cell lymphoma.

J is TRBJ2-1 and V is TRBV19; D possibly matches TRBD1 or TRBD2 (5 bases each). CDR3 length: 14 residues. Germline assignment: CDR1 LNHDA and CDR2 SQIVND (reference sequence). Deletions cut 5 bases from V and 7 bases from J, with 15 bases between. The CDR3 region is CASSSGRWGNEQFF. CDR3 in DNA: TGTGCCAGTAGTTCTGGCCGGTGGGGGAATGAGCAGTTCTTC.

This clone has a handful of counts. V is TRBV7-9 and J is TRBJ2-5; possible D gene TRBD1, 5 bases. Germline V gene sequence: CDR1 SEHNR, CDR2 FQNEAQ (reference sequence). V lost 5 bases and J lost 5, with 15 bases in between. The CDR3 is 14 residues long. The CDR3 sequence: CASSPARAGETQYF. CDR3 in DNA: TGTGCCAGCAGCCCCGCTCGGGCAGGGGAGACCCAGTACTTC.

The genes are TRBV2 and TRBJ2-1, with TRBD2 matching 7 bases. This CDR3 spans 15 amino acids. Germline assignment: CDR1 SNHLY and CDR2 FYNNEI. Germline trimming cut 4 bases from V and 0 bases from J; bases unmatched to any gene: 3. In nucleotides, the CDR3 is TGTGCCAGCAGTGGGGCTAGCGGCTCCTACAATGAGCAGTTCTTC. It encodes CASSGASGSYNEQFF.

This clone appeared once. CDR3 sequence reads: CSVESGTGIRNIQYF. CDR3 DNA: TGCAGCGTTGAATCCGGGACAGGGATTAGAAACATTCAGTACTTC. The chain recombines TRBV29-1 with TRBJ2-4; 9 nucleotides agree with TRBD1. Germline lookup yields CDR1 SQVTM and CDR2 ANQGSEA. J was trimmed by 6 bases and V by 2 bases; bases with no gene match: 8. The CDR3 runs 15 residues.

V and J are TRBV4-1 and TRBJ1-1; D is perhaps TRBD1 (5 bases). CDR3 length: 14 amino acids. V lost 6 bases and J lost 1, with 12 bases in between. CDR1 is MGHRA and CDR2 is YSYEKL in the germline V gene. As DNA, the CDR3 is TGCGCCAGCAGGGGGCTGCTAAGGAACACTGAAGCTTTCTTT. As protein: CASRGLLRNTEAFF.

V is TRBV9 and J is TRBJ2-7; maybe TRBD1 (6 bases). The V and J ends lost 4 bases and 2 bases respectively, with 13 bases between them. This CDR3 has 14 amino acids. CDR1 and CDR2 (germline): SGDLS, YYNGEE. The chain's CDR3 is CASSPTQGPYEQYF. The CDR3 DNA reads as TGTGCCAGCAGCCCCACACAGGGACCCTACGAGCAGTACTTC.